This paragraph reports one TCR beta chain. This sample is drawn from a study of T cell changes during pregnancy in multiple sclerosis. The repertoire was sequenced with immunoSEQ multiplex PCR; TCRdb's copy has only in-frame clones and lacks some. Of approximately 43,000 clones in the sample, 90% to 95% were seen once. Losses at the gene ends were 0 bases for V and 3 bases for J; bases not matched to a gene: 3. The germline CDR1 and CDR2 sequences are SGDLS and YYNGEE. CDR3 size: 14 residues. This receptor was taken from a female donor with multiple sclerosis, enrolled in a pregnancy study. This material consisted of CD8+ T cells from peripheral blood mononuclear cells, taken in the third trimester of pregnancy. This chain uses TRBV9 with TRBJ2-7; 7 bases match TRBD1. In nucleotides, the CDR3 is TGTGCCAGCAGCGTAGGGGACAGACTCTACGAGCAGTACTTC. This gives the protein CASSVGDRLYEQYF.